The 27 T cell receptor beta chains listed next were all sequenced from one sample in a study of control samples from healthy donors and cancer patients. Assay used: immunoSEQ multiplex PCR; TCRdb lists only in-frame clones, some missing. Of about 250,000 clones listed, approximately 80% are singletons. Source material: PBMCs. The receptors were gathered from a woman in her sixties with lung cancer.

The chain recombines TRBV5-1 with TRBJ1-1; no reliable D call. CDR1 is SGHRS and CDR2 is YFSETQ in the germline V gene. The CDR3 has 16 residues. The V end lost 6 bases, the J end lost 5 bases, and 23 bases lay between the germline ends. DNA for the CDR3: TGCGCCAGCACCCTCGGGTGGGTCAACCAGAGGACTGAAGCTTTCTTT. Translation gives CASTLGWVNQRTEAFF.

V gene TRBV27 combines with J gene TRBJ2-3, with D unclear. Per the germline V gene, CDR1 is MNHEY and CDR2 is SMNVEV (reference sequence). The CDR3 length is 14 residues. The V end lost 6 bases, the J end lost 0 bases, and 10 bases lay between the germline ends. The CDR3 DNA follows: TGTGCCAGCAGAGACGTATTTAGCACAGATACGCAGTATTTT. It encodes CASRDVFSTDTQYF.

The chain joins TRBV6-1 to TRBJ2-1; 7 bases map to TRBD1. There are 13 residues in the CDR3. The ends lost 10 bases at V and 4 bases at J; junction bases unmatched: 7. Looked up from germline, CDR1 is MNHNS and CDR2 is SASEGT. The CDR3 sequence is CAIRDSEYNEQFF. CDR3 sequence (DNA): TGTGCCATCCGGGACAGTGAGTACAATGAGCAGTTCTTC.

This clone was recorded a few times. The chain uses TRBV29-1 and TRBJ2-3; D gene uncertain. The V and J ends lost 4 bases and 5 bases respectively, with 10 bases between them. In germline, CDR1 is SQVTM, CDR2 ANQGSEA. The CDR3 is made up of 12 amino acids. CDR3 sequence: CSVVVSGDTQYF. DNA of the CDR3: TGCAGCGTTGTTGTATCAGGAGATACGCAGTATTTT.

This chain uses TRBV27 with TRBJ2-3; TRBD2 agrees at 10 bases. This CDR3 has 18 amino acids. Trimming at V came to 5 bases and at J to 5 bases, leaving 16 bases not matched to a gene. The germline V gene has CDR1 MNHEY and CDR2 SMNVEV (reference sequence). In DNA form, the CDR3 reads TGTGCCAGCAGTCCCGGGGCTAGCGGGAGATCCATCTTAGATACGCAGTATTTT. This gives the protein CASSPGASGRSILDTQYF.

The chain is built from TRBV29-1 and TRBJ1-2; D not resolved. V was shortened by 8 bases and J by 4 bases, with 17 bases between the two germline ends. The CDR3 is made up of 13 amino acids. Germline CDR1 SQVTM, CDR2 ANQGSEA. This CDR3 is CSIAHGQGYGYTF. CDR3 nucleotides: TGCAGCATAGCACACGGGCAAGGCTATGGCTACACCTTC.

This clone came up a few times. V is TRBV7-9 and J is TRBJ1-1; D not certain. Germline CDR1 SEHNR, CDR2 FQNEAQ (reference sequence). V was trimmed by 1 base and J by 0 bases, leaving 3 bases between them. This CDR3 spans 13 amino acids. The CDR3 DNA reads TGTGCCAGCAGCTTAGAGCTGAACACTGAAGCTTTCTTT. Translation: CASSLELNTEAFF. Full variable domain (rest looked up from reference TRBV7-9 and TRBJ1-1): DTGVSQNPRHKITKRGQNVTFRCDPISEHNRLYWYRQTLGQGPEFLTYFQNEAQLEKSRLLSDRFSAERPKGSFSTLEIQRTEQGDSAMYLCASSLELNTEAFFGQGTRLTVV.

The chain links TRBV19 to TRBJ1-2; 8 bases match TRBD1. Germline values: CDR1 LNHDA, CDR2 SQIVND (reference sequence). After removal of 4 bases from V and 4 bases from J, the junction contained 5 bases not matched to a gene. CDR3 length equals 14 residues. The CDR3 nucleotides read TGTGCCAGTAGTACTGGGACAGGAGCCTATGGCTACACCTTC. Translating it yields CASSTGTGAYGYTF.

This sequence joins TRBV10-3 and TRBJ1-4, with no clear D. Germline V gene lookup returns CDR1 ENHRY and CDR2 SYGVKD. The CDR3 consists of 13 residues. V was trimmed by 2 bases and J by 1 base, leaving 2 bases between them. CDR3 nucleotides: TGTGCCATCAGTGAGGGAACTAATGAAAAACTGTTTTTT. Encoded protein: CAISEGTNEKLFF.

The genes are TRBV11-2 and TRBJ2-1, with no clear D. Germline lookup yields CDR1 SGHAT and CDR2 FQNNGV. This CDR3 contains 13 residues. The V end was cut by 5 bases, the J end by 6 bases, with 11 bases between. The CDR3 loop is CASSQVVSNEQFF. In DNA, the CDR3 is TGTGCCAGCAGCCAGGTTGTATCCAATGAGCAGTTCTTC.

V gene TRBV9 combines with J gene TRBJ1-2; D unresolved. The CDR3 is made up of 14 amino acids. The germline CDR1 and CDR2 sequences are SGDLS and YYNGEE. V was pared by 0 bases and J by 0 bases, with 6 bases between. This CDR3 reads CASSVGGTNYGYTF. The DNA for the CDR3 is TGTGCCAGCAGCGTAGGGGGTACTAACTATGGCTACACCTTC.

The chain is built from TRBV11-2 and TRBJ2-3, with TRBD1 matching 8 bases. Germline CDR1 is SGHAT and CDR2 is FQNNGV. With 6 bases clipped from V and 6 bases from J, the junction kept 11 bases outside the gene matches. This CDR3 spans 15 amino acids. The CDR3 nucleotides are TGTGCCAGCAGTTTCAGGGGGCGCGAGGCTGATACGCAGTATTTT. Protein: CASSFRGREADTQYF.

The chain carries TRBV4-2 and TRBJ1-2; D call uncertain. The length of the CDR3 is 13 residues. Trimming took off 0 bases at V and 5 bases at J, with 7 bases between the two ends. CDR1 LGHNA and CDR2 YNFKEQ come from the germline V gene. The CDR3 DNA reads TGTGCCAGCAGCCAAGATCGGAGTTATGGCTACACCTTC. This translates into CASSQDRSYGYTF.

The chain combines TRBV7-9 with TRBJ2-3; no clear D gene. The CDR3 runs to 16 residues. Trimming left V 5 bases short and J 0 bases short, with 15 bases between. CDR1 and CDR2 from the germline V gene are SEHNR and FQNEAQ (reference sequence). The CDR3 loop reads CASSPRGQASTDTQYF. For the CDR3, the DNA is TGTGCCAGCAGCCCCCGTGGGCAGGCTAGCACAGATACGCAGTATTTT.

V is TRBV21-1 and J is TRBJ2-5; TRBD1 is the table's D call and was not checked against the DNA. TRBV21-1 is a pseudogene. This CDR3 is 18 amino acids long. CDR3 amino acids: CASSNQKGKDRSGETQYF. The CDR3 DNA follows: TGTGCCAGCAGCAATCAGAAAGGGAAGGACAGGTCAGGAGAGACCCAGTACTTC.

This clone showed up just a few times. The chain couples TRBV19 to TRBJ2-5; a weak D match, TRBD2 (6 bases). This CDR3 has 15 amino acids. Deletions cut 3 bases from V and 4 bases from J, with 15 bases between. CDR1 and CDR2 (germline): LNHDA, SQIVND (reference sequence). This chain's CDR3 is CASSIAGTDLETQYF. CDR3 coding DNA: TGTGCCAGTAGTATCGCGGGAACTGACTTAGAGACCCAGTACTTC.

The V and J genes are TRBV7-3 and TRBJ2-2; D may be TRBD2 (6 bases). Trimming stripped 1 base from V and 1 base from J, with 7 bases between. This CDR3 is built from 15 residues. Germline CDR1 SGHTA, CDR2 FQGTGA. The CDR3 region has the DNA TGTGCCAGCAGCTTAAATAGCGGGAACACCGGGGAGCTGTTTTTT. This translates into CASSLNSGNTGELFF. Drawing the rest from reference TRBV7-3 and TRBJ2-2, the complete variable domain is GAGVSQTPSNKVTEKGKYVELRCDPISGHTALYWYRQSLGQGPEFLIYFQGTGAADDSGLPNDRFFAVRPEGSVSTLKIQRTERGDSAVYLCASSLNSGNTGELFFGEGSRLTVL.

This CDR3 is CASSPANYGYTF. The CDR3 DNA reads as TGTGCCAGCAGTCCTGCTAACTATGGCTACACCTTC. The chain couples TRBV28 to TRBJ1-2; D call uncertain. Trimming removed 5 bases at V and 0 bases at J, with 4 bases between. The germline gives CDR1 MDHEN, CDR2 SYDVKM. This CDR3 is 12 amino acids long.

The J gene is TRBJ1-2, the V gene TRBV18; 9 bases are shared with TRBD1. Germline CDR1 reads KGHSH; CDR2 reads LQKENI. This CDR3 region has 14 residues. The junction had 4 bases not matched to a gene; V was cut back by 2 bases and J by 6 bases. The CDR3 sequence: CASSPTGTGNGYTF. DNA for the CDR3: TGTGCCAGCTCACCAACCGGGACAGGGAATGGCTACACCTTC.

The chain recombines TRBV20-1 with TRBJ2-3, with D unresolved. This CDR3 is built from 11 residues. V lost 2 bases and J 4 bases, leaving 4 bases between the germline ends. Germline CDR1 is DFQATT and CDR2 is SNEGSKA (reference sequence). CDR3 region: CSARRADTQYF. CDR3 nucleotide sequence: TGCAGTGCTAGAAGGGCAGATACGCAGTATTTT.

The CDR3 protein is CASSLRTSGVGEQYF. CDR3 nucleotides: TGTGCCAGCAGTTTACGCACTAGCGGGGTCGGCGAGCAGTACTTC. The rearrangement links TRBV28 to TRBJ2-7, with 10 bases identical to TRBD2. Germline V gives CDR1 MDHEN, CDR2 SYDVKM. The CDR3 spans 15 residues. V was clipped by 2 bases and J by 6 bases; unmatched bases: 7.

The J gene is TRBJ2-1, the V gene TRBV18; D is unclear. The V gene lost 1 base and the J gene lost 9 bases, with 4 bases spanning the gap. The germline V gene has CDR1 KGHSH and CDR2 LQKENI. CDR3 length: 11 residues. The CDR3 nucleotides are TGTGCCAGCTCACCACTCCTTGAGCAGTTCTTC. Its translation is CASSPLLEQFF. The full variable domain, rest sourced from reference TRBV18 and TRBJ2-1, is NAGVMQNPRHLVRRRGQEARLRCSPMKGHSHVYWYRQLPEEGLKFMVYLQKENIIDESGMPKERFSAEFPKEGPSILRIQQVVRGDSAAYFCASSPLLEQFFGPGTRLTVL.

The V gene is TRBV6-4, the J gene TRBJ1-1, with D uncertain. The CDR3 is 14 residues long. CDR1 and CDR2 from the germline V gene are MRHNA and SNTAGT. V was shortened by 6 bases and J by 5 bases, with 16 bases between the two germline ends. The CDR3 nucleotides are TGTGCCAGCAGGCCGGACCCTGTGGGAACTGAAGCTTTCTTT. Translating gives CASRPDPVGTEAFF.

The chain links TRBV5-1 to TRBJ2-7, with D perhaps matching TRBD1 or TRBD2 (5 bases each). Germline V lookup: CDR1 SGHRS, CDR2 YFSETQ. V lost 0 bases and J 3 bases, leaving 10 bases between the germline ends. The CDR3 length is 14 residues. The chain's CDR3 is CASSLGGVGYEQYF. The CDR3 DNA is TGCGCCAGCAGCTTGGGAGGGGTAGGCTACGAGCAGTACTTC.

J is TRBJ2-5 and V is TRBV21-1; whether TRBD1, the table's D call, matches the DNA was not checked. TRBV21-1 counts as a pseudogene. The CDR3 contains 17 residues. This CDR3 is CASSKDDRGLIQETQYF. CDR3 bases: TGTGCCAGCAGCAAAGATGACAGGGGGCTCATCCAAGAGACCCAGTACTTC.

The V and J genes are TRBV5-1 and TRBJ1-1, with D perhaps matching TRBD1 (5 bases). Germline V CDR1 and CDR2: SGHRS, YFSETQ. Between the trimmed V and J ends, which lost 4 bases and 4 bases, there was a span of 14 bases. This CDR3 contains 14 residues. The chain's CDR3 is CASSQGGPGTEAFF. The DNA for the CDR3 is TGCGCCAGCAGCCAGGGTGGCCCCGGCACTGAAGCTTTCTTT.

The V call is TRBV27, the J call TRBJ2-1; 12 nucleotides agree with TRBD2. Germline trimming cut 8 bases from V and 7 bases from J; bases unmatched to any gene: 15. The CDR3 loop spans 17 amino acids. Germline V gene sequence: CDR1 MNHEY, CDR2 SMNVEV (reference sequence). The CDR3 nucleotides are TGTGCCAGCGTTCCCCGACGCCTAGCGGGGGGGCCGAATGAGCAGTTCTTC. As protein: CASVPRRLAGGPNEQFF.